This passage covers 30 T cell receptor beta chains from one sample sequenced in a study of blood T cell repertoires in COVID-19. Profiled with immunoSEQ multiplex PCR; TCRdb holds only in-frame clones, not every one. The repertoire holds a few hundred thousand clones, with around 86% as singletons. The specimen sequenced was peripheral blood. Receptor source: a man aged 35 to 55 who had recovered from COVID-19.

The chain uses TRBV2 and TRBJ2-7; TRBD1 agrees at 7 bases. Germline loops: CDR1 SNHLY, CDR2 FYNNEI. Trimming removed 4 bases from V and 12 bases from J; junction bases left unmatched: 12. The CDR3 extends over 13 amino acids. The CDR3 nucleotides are TGTGCCAGCAGTGTAAGGATCGAAAGGGGGCCGTACTTC. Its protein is CASSVRIERGPYF.

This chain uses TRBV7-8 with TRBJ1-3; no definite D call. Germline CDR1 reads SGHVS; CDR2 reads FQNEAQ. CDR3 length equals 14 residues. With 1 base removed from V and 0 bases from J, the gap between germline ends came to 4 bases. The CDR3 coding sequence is TGTGCCAGCAGCTTAGGCAGCTCTGGAAACACCATATATTTT. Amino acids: CASSLGSSGNTIYF.

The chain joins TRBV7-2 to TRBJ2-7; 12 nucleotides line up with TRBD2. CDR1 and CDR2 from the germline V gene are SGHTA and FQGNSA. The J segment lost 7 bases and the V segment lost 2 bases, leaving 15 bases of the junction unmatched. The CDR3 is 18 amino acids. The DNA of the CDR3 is TGTGCCAGCAGCTTAATGCCTAGCGGGGGGGCCAACATGGTGGAGCAGTACTTC. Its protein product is CASSLMPSGGANMVEQYF.

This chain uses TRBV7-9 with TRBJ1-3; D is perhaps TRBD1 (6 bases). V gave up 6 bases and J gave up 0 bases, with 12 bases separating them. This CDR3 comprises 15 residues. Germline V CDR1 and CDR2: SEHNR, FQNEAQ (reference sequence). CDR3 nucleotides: TGTGCCAGCAGTTCTGACAGGTCCTCTGGAAACACCATATATTTT. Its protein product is CASSSDRSSGNTIYF.

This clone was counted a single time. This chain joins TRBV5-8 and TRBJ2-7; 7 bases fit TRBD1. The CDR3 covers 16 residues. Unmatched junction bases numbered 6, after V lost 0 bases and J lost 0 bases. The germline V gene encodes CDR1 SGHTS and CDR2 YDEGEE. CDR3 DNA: TGTGCCAGCAGCTTGGAGGGACAGCATACCTCCTACGAGCAGTACTTC. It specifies CASSLEGQHTSYEQYF.

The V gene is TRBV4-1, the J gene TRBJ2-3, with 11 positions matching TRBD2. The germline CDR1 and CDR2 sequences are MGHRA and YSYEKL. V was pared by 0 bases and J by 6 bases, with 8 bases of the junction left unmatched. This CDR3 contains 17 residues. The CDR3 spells CASSQDWPSGGYDTQYF. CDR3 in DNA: TGCGCCAGCAGCCAAGATTGGCCTAGCGGGGGGTACGATACGCAGTATTTT.

CDR3 sequence reads: CAIRAGGPTGTDTQYF. The CDR3 bases are TGTGCCATCAGGGCGGGAGGGCCGACCGGCACAGATACGCAGTATTTT. V and J are TRBV10-3 and TRBJ2-3; TRBD2 matches at 9 bases. With 6 bases clipped from V and 1 base from J, the junction kept 8 bases outside the gene matches. Germline values: CDR1 ENHRY, CDR2 SYGVKD. The CDR3 extends over 16 amino acids.

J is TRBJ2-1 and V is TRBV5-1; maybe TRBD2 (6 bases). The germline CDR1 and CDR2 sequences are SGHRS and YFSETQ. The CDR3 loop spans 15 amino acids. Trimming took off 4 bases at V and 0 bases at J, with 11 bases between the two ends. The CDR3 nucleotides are TGCGCCAGCAGCGGAAGCGGGCGCTCCTACAATGAGCAGTTCTTC. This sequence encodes CASSGSGRSYNEQFF.

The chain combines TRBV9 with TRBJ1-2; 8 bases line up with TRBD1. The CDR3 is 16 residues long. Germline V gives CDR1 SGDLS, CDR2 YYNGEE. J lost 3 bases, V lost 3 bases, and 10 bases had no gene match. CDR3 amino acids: CASSGVGVTGDYGYTF. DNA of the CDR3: TGTGCCAGCAGCGGAGTGGGGGTGACAGGGGACTATGGCTACACCTTC.

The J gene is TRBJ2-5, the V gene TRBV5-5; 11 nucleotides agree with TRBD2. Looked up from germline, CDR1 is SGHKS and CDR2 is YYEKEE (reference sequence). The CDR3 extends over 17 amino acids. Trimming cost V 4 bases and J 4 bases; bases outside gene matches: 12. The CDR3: CASSAIAGGPVAETQYF. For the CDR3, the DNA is TGTGCCAGCAGCGCCATAGCGGGAGGGCCGGTTGCAGAGACCCAGTACTTC. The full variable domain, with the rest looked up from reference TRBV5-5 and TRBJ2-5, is DAGVTQSPTHLIKTRGQQVTLRCSPISGHKSVSWYQQVLGQGPQFIFQYYEKEERGRGNFPDRFSARQFPNYSSELNVNALLLGDSALYLCASSAIAGGPVAETQYFGPGTRLLVL.

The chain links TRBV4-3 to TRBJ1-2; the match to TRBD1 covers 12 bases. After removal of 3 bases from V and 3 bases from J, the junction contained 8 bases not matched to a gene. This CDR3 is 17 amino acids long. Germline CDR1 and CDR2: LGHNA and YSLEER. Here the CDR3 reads CASSHVRDRGPDYGYTF. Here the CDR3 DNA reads TGCGCCAGCAGCCATGTCCGGGACAGGGGGCCGGACTATGGCTACACCTTC.

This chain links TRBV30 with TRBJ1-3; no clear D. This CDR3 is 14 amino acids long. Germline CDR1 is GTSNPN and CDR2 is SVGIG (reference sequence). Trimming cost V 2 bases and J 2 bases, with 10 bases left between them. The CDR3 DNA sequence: TGTGCCTGGAGTTTGGGAGTTCCTGGAAACACCATATATTTT. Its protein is CAWSLGVPGNTIYF.

The CDR3 spells CAWGRGVAPSRGNTEAFF. CDR3 coding DNA: TGTGCCTGGGGTCGGGGAGTCGCCCCAAGTCGGGGGAACACTGAAGCTTTCTTT. The chain joins TRBV30 to TRBJ1-1; no definite D call. Germline V CDR1 and CDR2: GTSNPN, SVGIG (reference sequence). Trimming pared 5 bases from V and 1 base from J, leaving 26 bases between. This CDR3 has 18 residues.

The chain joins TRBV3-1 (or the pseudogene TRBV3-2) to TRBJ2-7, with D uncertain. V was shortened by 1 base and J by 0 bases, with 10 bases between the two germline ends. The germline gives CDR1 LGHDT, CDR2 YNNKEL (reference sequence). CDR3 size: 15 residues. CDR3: CASSQGRSPSYEQYF. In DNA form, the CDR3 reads TGTGCCAGCAGCCAAGGACGGAGCCCCTCCTACGAGCAGTACTTC.

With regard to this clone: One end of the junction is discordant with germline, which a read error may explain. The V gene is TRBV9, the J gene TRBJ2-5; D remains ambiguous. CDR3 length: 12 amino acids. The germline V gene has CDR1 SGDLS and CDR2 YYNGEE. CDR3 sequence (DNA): TGTGCCAGCAGCCAAAACCAGGAGACCCAGTACTTC. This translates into CASSQNQETQYF.

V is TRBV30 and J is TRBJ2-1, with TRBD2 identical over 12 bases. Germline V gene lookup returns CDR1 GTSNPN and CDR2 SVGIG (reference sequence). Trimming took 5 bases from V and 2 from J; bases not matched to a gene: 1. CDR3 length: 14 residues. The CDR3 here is CAWGTSGPYNEQFF. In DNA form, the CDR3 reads TGTGCCTGGGGGACTAGCGGGCCCTACAATGAGCAGTTCTTC.

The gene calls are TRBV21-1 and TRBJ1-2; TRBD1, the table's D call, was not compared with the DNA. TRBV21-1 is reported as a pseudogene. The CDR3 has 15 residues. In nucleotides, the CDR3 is TGTGCCAGCCCTTATCTGGGACAGGGGCGTTATGGCTACACCTTC. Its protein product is CASPYLGQGRYGYTF.

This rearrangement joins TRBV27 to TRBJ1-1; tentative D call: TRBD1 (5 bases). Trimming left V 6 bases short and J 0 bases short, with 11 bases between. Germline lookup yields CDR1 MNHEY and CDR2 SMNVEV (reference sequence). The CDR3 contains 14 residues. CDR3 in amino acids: CASSPAGMNTEAFF. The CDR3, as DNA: TGTGCCAGCAGCCCGGCAGGGATGAACACTGAAGCTTTCTTT.

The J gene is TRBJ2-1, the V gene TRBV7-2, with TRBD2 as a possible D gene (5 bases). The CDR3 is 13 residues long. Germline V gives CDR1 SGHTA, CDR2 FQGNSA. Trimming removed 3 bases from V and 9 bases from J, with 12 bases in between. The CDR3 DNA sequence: TGTGCCAGCAGCTTCGAGGCCGGAGGTGAGCAGTTCTTC. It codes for CASSFEAGGEQFF. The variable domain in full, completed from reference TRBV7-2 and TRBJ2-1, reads GAGVSQSPSNKVTEKGKDVELRCDPISGHTALYWYRQSLGQGLEFLIYFQGNSAPDKSGLPSDRFSAERTGGSVSTLTIQRTQQEDSAVYLCASSFEAGGEQFFGPGTRLTVL.

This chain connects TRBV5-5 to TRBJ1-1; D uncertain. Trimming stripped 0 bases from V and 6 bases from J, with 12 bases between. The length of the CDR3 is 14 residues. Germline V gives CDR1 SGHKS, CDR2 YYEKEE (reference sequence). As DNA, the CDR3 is TGTGCCAGCAGCTTGGGGGGAGGTCGCGCTGAAGCTTTCTTT. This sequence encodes CASSLGGGRAEAFF.

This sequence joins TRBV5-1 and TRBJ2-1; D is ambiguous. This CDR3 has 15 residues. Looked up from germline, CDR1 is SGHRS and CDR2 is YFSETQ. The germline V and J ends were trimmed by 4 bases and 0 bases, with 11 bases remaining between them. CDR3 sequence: CASSPGLSSYNEQFF. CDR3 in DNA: TGCGCCAGCAGCCCGGGTCTTAGCTCCTACAATGAGCAGTTCTTC.

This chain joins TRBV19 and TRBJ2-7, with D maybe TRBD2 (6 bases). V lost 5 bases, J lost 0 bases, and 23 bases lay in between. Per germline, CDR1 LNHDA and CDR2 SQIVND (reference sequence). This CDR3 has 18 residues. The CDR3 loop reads CASSHDFRRGAISYEQYF. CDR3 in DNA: TGTGCCAGTAGTCACGACTTTAGGAGGGGCGCAATCTCCTACGAGCAGTACTTC.

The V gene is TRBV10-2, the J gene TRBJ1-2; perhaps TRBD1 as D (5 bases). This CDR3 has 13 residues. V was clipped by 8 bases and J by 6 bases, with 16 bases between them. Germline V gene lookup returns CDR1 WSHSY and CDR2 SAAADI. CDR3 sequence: CASREDGGHGYTF. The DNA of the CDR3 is TGCGCCAGCCGGGAGGACGGGGGTCATGGCTACACCTTC.

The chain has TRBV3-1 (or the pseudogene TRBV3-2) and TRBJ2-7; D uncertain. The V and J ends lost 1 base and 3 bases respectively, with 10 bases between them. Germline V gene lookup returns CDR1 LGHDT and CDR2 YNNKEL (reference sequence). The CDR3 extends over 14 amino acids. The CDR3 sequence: CASSQGWSDYEQYF. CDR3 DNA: TGTGCCAGCAGCCAAGGGTGGTCAGACTACGAGCAGTACTTC.

CDR3 residues: CASSGGLLPYNEQFF. The DNA for the CDR3 is TGTGCCAGCAGCGGGGGACTACTACCCTACAATGAGCAGTTCTTC. The J gene is TRBJ2-1, the V gene TRBV9, with TRBD2 identical over 7 bases. CDR1 is SGDLS, CDR2 YYNGEE, per germline. V shed 3 bases, J shed 2 bases, and the junction held 5 bases outside the gene matches. CDR3 size: 15 residues.

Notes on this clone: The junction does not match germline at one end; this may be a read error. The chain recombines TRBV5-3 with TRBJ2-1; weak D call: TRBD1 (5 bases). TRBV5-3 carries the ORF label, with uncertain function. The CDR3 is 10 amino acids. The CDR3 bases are TGCCCTCCTGGGGCGGATGAGCAGTTCTTC. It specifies CPPGADEQFF.

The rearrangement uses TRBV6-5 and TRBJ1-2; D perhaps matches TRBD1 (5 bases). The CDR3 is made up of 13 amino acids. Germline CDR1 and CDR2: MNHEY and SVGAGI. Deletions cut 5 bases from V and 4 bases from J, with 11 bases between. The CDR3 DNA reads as TGTGCCAGCAGTCATCAGGGATCCTATGGCTACACCTTC. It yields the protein CASSHQGSYGYTF.

The CDR3 region has the DNA TGTGCCAGCAGCACCCCCCTGCGGGATTGGTTAACGGCCGGGGAGCTGTTTTTT. Protein product: CASSTPLRDWLTAGELFF. The chain uses TRBV3-1 (or the pseudogene TRBV3-2) and TRBJ2-2, with D possibly TRBD2 on 6 matching bases. CDR1 is LGHDT, CDR2 YNNKEL, per germline (reference sequence). Trimming took 5 bases from V and 6 from J, leaving 25 bases between them. This CDR3 is built from 18 residues.

CDR3 sequence reads: CASSQHGQGARELFF. The CDR3 nucleotides are TGTGCCAGCAGTCAACATGGACAGGGGGCCAGGGAGCTGTTTTTT. V gene TRBV6-5 combines with J gene TRBJ2-2; 11 bases are a match to TRBD1. The CDR3 runs 15 residues. Trimming took 5 bases from V and 9 from J; bases not matched to a gene: 8. CDR1 is MNHEY and CDR2 is SVGAGI in the germline V gene.

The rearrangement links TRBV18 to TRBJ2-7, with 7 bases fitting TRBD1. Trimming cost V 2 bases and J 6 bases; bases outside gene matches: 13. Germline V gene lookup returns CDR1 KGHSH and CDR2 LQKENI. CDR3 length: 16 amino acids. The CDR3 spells CASSPDLRGRSAEQYF. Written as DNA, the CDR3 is TGTGCCAGCTCACCAGACTTGAGGGGGCGGTCTGCCGAGCAGTACTTC. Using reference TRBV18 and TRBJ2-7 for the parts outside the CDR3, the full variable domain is NAGVMQNPRHLVRRRGQEARLRCSPMKGHSHVYWYRQLPEEGLKFMVYLQKENIIDESGMPKERFSAEFPKEGPSILRIQQVVRGDSAAYFCASSPDLRGRSAEQYFGPGTRLTVT.